This entry lists 28 T cell receptor beta chains sequenced from one sample in a study of cytomegalovirus exposure and HLA in healthy donors. The table came from immunoSEQ multiplex PCR; TCRdb's copy has only in-frame clones and leaves some out. The table lists 130,000 or so clones, roughly 91% of them singletons. Source material: PBMCs. Receptors originate from a man aged 30 to 45 in good health and CMV-seronegative.

The chain has TRBV11-2 and TRBJ2-1, with D tentatively TRBD2 (6 bases). The germline V gene encodes CDR1 SGHAT and CDR2 FQNNGV. The ends were cut back, 5 bases at V and 1 base at J, with 15 bases in the middle. This CDR3 spans 16 amino acids. The CDR3 sequence: CASSPRRGSSYNEQFF. For the CDR3, the DNA is TGTGCCAGCAGCCCCCGCCGGGGGAGTTCCTACAATGAGCAGTTCTTC. Supplemented by reference TRBV11-2 and TRBJ2-1, the full variable domain reads EAGVAQSPRYKIIEKRQSVAFWCNPISGHATLYWYQQILGQGPKLLIQFQNNGVVDDSQLPKDRFSAERLKGVDSTLKIQPAKLEDSAVYLCASSPRRGSSYNEQFFGPGTRLTVL.

V usage is TRBV18 and J usage is TRBJ1-3; no clear D gene. Germline V gene sequence: CDR1 KGHSH, CDR2 LQKENI. The CDR3 runs 15 residues. The V gene lost 8 bases and the J gene lost 0 bases, with 14 bases spanning the gap. The CDR3 DNA reads TGTGCCAGCGGGAGGACTCCGCTCTCTGGAAACACCATATATTTT. Translation gives CASGRTPLSGNTIYF. The variable domain in full, with the rest retrieved from reference TRBV18 and TRBJ1-3, is NAGVMQNPRHLVRRRGQEARLRCSPMKGHSHVYWYRQLPEEGLKFMVYLQKENIIDESGMPKERFSAEFPKEGPSILRIQQVVRGDSAAYFCASGRTPLSGNTIYFGEGSWLTVV.

The chain uses TRBV19 and TRBJ2-7, with 11 bases matching TRBD2. The CDR3 loop spans 14 amino acids. Germline trimming cut 5 bases from V and 6 bases from J; bases unmatched to any gene: 6. Germline V gene data show CDR1 as LNHDA and CDR2 as SQIVND (reference sequence). CDR3 sequence: CASSLTSGVGEQYF. The CDR3 DNA reads TGTGCCAGTAGTCTGACTAGCGGGGTTGGCGAGCAGTACTTC.

The rearrangement uses TRBV7-3 and TRBJ2-7; TRBD1 is a possible D gene (5 bases). The CDR3 totals 14 residues. The V and J ends lost 3 bases and 1 base respectively, with 10 bases between them. Germline CDR1 SGHTA, CDR2 FQGTGA. The CDR3 here is CASSFDQGSYEQYF. As DNA, the CDR3 is TGTGCCAGCAGCTTCGATCAGGGTTCCTACGAGCAGTACTTC. Drawing the rest from reference TRBV7-3 and TRBJ2-7, the complete variable domain is GAGVSQTPSNKVTEKGKYVELRCDPISGHTALYWYRQSLGQGPEFLIYFQGTGAADDSGLPNDRFFAVRPEGSVSTLKIQRTERGDSAVYLCASSFDQGSYEQYFGPGTRLTVT.

This chain links TRBV6-5 with TRBJ2-1; tentative D call: TRBD2 (5 bases). The V gene lost 8 bases and the J gene lost 1 base, with 6 bases spanning the gap. The CDR3 is 12 residues long. Germline assignment: CDR1 MNHEY and CDR2 SVGAGI. CDR3 DNA: TGTGCCAGCGGGGAGTCCTACAATGAGCAGTTCTTC. It codes for CASGESYNEQFF.

This chain's CDR3 is CASSIVGPTGEQFF. The CDR3 DNA is TGTGCCAGTAGTATAGTGGGGCCGACGGGTGAGCAGTTCTTC. The chain recombines TRBV19 with TRBJ2-1, with a tentative D call TRBD1 (5 bases). The germline V gene encodes CDR1 LNHDA and CDR2 SQIVND (reference sequence). Deletions cut 1 base from V and 9 bases from J, with 13 bases between. The CDR3 spans 14 residues.

The V and J genes are TRBV6-1 and TRBJ2-7, with D possibly matching TRBD2 (5 bases). V dropped 6 bases and J dropped 10 bases, with 13 bases sitting between them. Germline lookup yields CDR1 MNHNS and CDR2 SASEGT. CDR3 size: 11 residues. The CDR3 reads CASSDFREQYF. DNA of the CDR3: TGTGCCAGCAGCGACTTTCGGGAACAGTACTTC.

In DNA, the CDR3 is TGTGCCAGCAGCTTAGGGGTGGGAGGTCAAGAGACCCAGTACTTC. This sequence encodes CASSLGVGGQETQYF. V gene TRBV7-9 combines with J gene TRBJ2-5; D is possibly TRBD2 (6 bases). This CDR3 contains 15 residues. CDR1 is SEHNR, CDR2 FQNEAQ, per germline (reference sequence). Trimming stripped 1 base from V and 2 bases from J, with 11 bases between.

This chain uses TRBV18 with TRBJ1-5; no reliable D call. The CDR3 is made up of 14 amino acids. Trimming shortened V by 3 bases and J by 7 bases, and 13 bases separated the two germline ends. Germline V gene data show CDR1 as KGHSH and CDR2 as LQKENI. In DNA form, the CDR3 reads TGTGCCAGCTCACCGCTGGAAAGCGGCCAGCCCCAGCATTTT. Encoded protein: CASSPLESGQPQHF. The full variable domain, with the rest looked up from reference TRBV18 and TRBJ1-5, is NAGVMQNPRHLVRRRGQEARLRCSPMKGHSHVYWYRQLPEEGLKFMVYLQKENIIDESGMPKERFSAEFPKEGPSILRIQQVVRGDSAAYFCASSPLESGQPQHFGDGTRLSIL.

This rearrangement joins TRBV9 to TRBJ2-7; 7 nucleotides line up with TRBD2. Germline V gene sequence: CDR1 SGDLS, CDR2 YYNGEE. The trim removed 0 bases at V and 4 bases at J, leaving 4 bases unmatched. The CDR3 is made up of 14 amino acids. This chain's CDR3 is CASSVESSGYEQYF. Here the CDR3 DNA reads TGTGCCAGCAGCGTAGAATCTAGCGGATACGAGCAGTACTTC.

The gene calls are TRBV5-1 and TRBJ2-1, with 9 positions matching TRBD2. V dropped 5 bases and J dropped 0; count of bases not matched to a gene: 6. This CDR3 is 16 amino acids long. CDR1 and CDR2 from the germline V gene are SGHRS and YFSETQ. CDR3 in amino acids: CASSPIAGASYNEQFF. The CDR3 DNA is TGCGCCAGCAGTCCCATAGCGGGAGCCTCCTACAATGAGCAGTTCTTC.

The sample holds one count of this clone. The chain couples TRBV6-5 to TRBJ1-1; 10 nucleotides match TRBD1. Germline V CDR1 and CDR2: MNHEY, SVGAGI. The junction had 5 bases not matched to a gene; V was cut back by 4 bases and J by 0 bases. CDR3 length: 16 amino acids. CDR3 bases: TGTGCCAGCAGTTCCACCGGGACAGGGGTGAACACTGAAGCTTTCTTT. Amino acid sequence: CASSSTGTGVNTEAFF.

The gene calls are TRBV5-4 and TRBJ2-2, with 7 bases matching TRBD1. The CDR3 is 16 amino acids. Trimming took 1 base from V and 6 from J; bases not matched to a gene: 9. Per germline, CDR1 SGHNT and CDR2 YYREEE (reference sequence). In nucleotides, the CDR3 is TGTGCCAGCAGCTTGCCTGACAGGGCCGCGGCCGGGGAGCTGTTTTTT. Protein sequence: CASSLPDRAAAGELFF.

This sequence joins TRBV6-6 and TRBJ1-6, with 9 bases matching TRBD1. The germline CDR1 and CDR2 sequences are MNHNY and SVGAGI (reference sequence). The junction had 12 bases not matched to a gene; V was cut back by 7 bases and J by 8 bases. The CDR3 is 16 residues long. The CDR3 DNA follows: TGTGCCAGCACCCGAGGGACAGGGCGTAGGGATTCACCCCTCCACTTT. It translates to CASTRGTGRRDSPLHF.

This chain joins TRBV29-1 and TRBJ2-2; D remains ambiguous. This CDR3 has 12 residues. Germline assignment: CDR1 SQVTM and CDR2 ANQGSEA. V dropped 4 bases and J dropped 3 bases, with 6 bases sitting between them. The DNA for the CDR3 is TGCAGCGTTGTCTCGGACACCGGGGAGCTGTTTTTT. As protein: CSVVSDTGELFF.

The rearrangement links TRBV7-3 to TRBJ2-2; weak D call: TRBD1 (5 bases). This CDR3 contains 15 residues. Germline V gene lookup returns CDR1 SGHTA and CDR2 FQGTGA. With 5 bases removed from V and 5 bases from J, the gap between germline ends came to 15 bases. This CDR3 is CASSEGAYLTGELFF. The CDR3, as DNA: TGTGCCAGCAGCGAAGGGGCTTACCTTACCGGGGAGCTGTTTTTT. The complete variable domain, with remaining parts taken from reference TRBV7-3 and TRBJ2-2, reads GAGVSQTPSNKVTEKGKYVELRCDPISGHTALYWYRQSLGQGPEFLIYFQGTGAADDSGLPNDRFFAVRPEGSVSTLKIQRTERGDSAVYLCASSEGAYLTGELFFGEGSRLTVL.

The CDR3 spells CASSSGTSGYTDTQYF. CDR3 bases: TGCGCCAGCAGCTCGGGGACTAGCGGATACACAGATACGCAGTATTTT. This chain connects TRBV5-1 to TRBJ2-3; 11 bases are shared with TRBD2. The CDR3 covers 16 residues. V lost 3 bases and J lost 2; bases outside the gene matches: 5. Germline CDR1 SGHRS, CDR2 YFSETQ.

This chain connects TRBV2 to TRBJ1-2, with D hard to call. Trimming shortened V by 7 bases and J by 4 bases, and 16 bases separated the two germline ends. Germline loops: CDR1 SNHLY, CDR2 FYNNEI. The CDR3 covers 14 residues. CDR3 residues: CASTSEALGYGYTF. The CDR3 DNA reads as TGTGCCAGCACCTCCGAGGCCCTGGGCTATGGCTACACCTTC.

J is TRBJ1-1 and V is TRBV19; D gene ambiguous. CDR3 length: 15 residues. Germline loops: CDR1 LNHDA, CDR2 SQIVND (reference sequence). Trimming stripped 7 bases from V and 1 base from J, with 16 bases between. The CDR3: CASNLPGGGNTEAFF. For the CDR3, the DNA is TGTGCCAGTAACCTACCGGGAGGAGGGAACACTGAAGCTTTCTTT.

This chain uses TRBV6-5 with TRBJ2-1, with D perhaps matching TRBD1 (5 bases). Germline V gene data show CDR1 as MNHEY and CDR2 as SVGAGI. CDR3 size: 15 residues. V lost 0 bases to trimming and J lost 8 bases, with 14 bases between them. CDR3 residues: CASSYSGQGPYEQFF. In nucleotides, the CDR3 is TGTGCCAGCAGTTACTCCGGGCAGGGTCCGTATGAGCAGTTCTTC.

The chain is built from TRBV29-1 and TRBJ1-2; TRBD1 aligns across 8 bases. Germline CDR1 reads SQVTM; CDR2 reads ANQGSEA. The CDR3 has 12 amino acids. The junction had 6 bases not matched to a gene; V was cut back by 4 bases and J by 8 bases. CDR3 nucleotides: TGCAGCGTTGCCGGGACAGGTATAGGCTACACCTTC. Translation: CSVAGTGIGYTF.

The CDR3 protein is CASSLRGRTGARGYTF. The CDR3 DNA is TGTGCCAGCAGTTTACGGGGGCGGACAGGCGCGCGGGGCTACACCTTC. The chain carries TRBV27 and TRBJ1-2; 7 positions agree with TRBD1. Germline lookup yields CDR1 MNHEY and CDR2 SMNVEV (reference sequence). The CDR3 extends over 16 amino acids. Trimming at V came to 2 bases and at J to 8 bases, leaving 14 bases not matched to a gene.

The chain couples TRBV28 to TRBJ1-2, with 7 bases that match TRBD1. Germline V CDR1 and CDR2: MDHEN, SYDVKM. The CDR3 has 17 residues. The V and J ends lost 4 bases and 4 bases, in that order; junction bases with no gene match: 15. The CDR3 region has the DNA TGTGCCAGCAGTTCCACCTATTACGACAGGGAGGCCTATGGCTACACCTTC. Amino acids: CASSSTYYDREAYGYTF.

The CDR3 loop is CASSPPSLYGYTF. The CDR3 bases are TGTGCCAGCAGCCCCCCGAGTCTCTATGGCTACACCTTC. This chain connects TRBV7-2 to TRBJ1-2; D gene unclear. Trimming stripped 5 bases from V and 4 bases from J, with 11 bases between. Germline V lookup: CDR1 SGHTA, CDR2 FQGNSA. The CDR3 is made up of 13 amino acids.

V gene TRBV2 combines with J gene TRBJ1-2, with TRBD1 as a possible D gene (6 bases). Trimming took off 6 bases at V and 4 bases at J, with 12 bases between the two ends. The CDR3 runs to 13 residues. Germline CDR1 is SNHLY and CDR2 is FYNNEI. CDR3 nucleotide sequence: TGTGCCAGCAGGGATACAGGGTTCTATGGCTACACCTTC. Translation: CASRDTGFYGYTF.

The V gene is TRBV27, the J gene TRBJ2-3; the D gene is possibly TRBD2 (6 bases). Germline CDR1 MNHEY, CDR2 SMNVEV (reference sequence). V lost 3 bases and J lost 5, with 9 bases in between. The CDR3 runs 13 residues. Written as DNA, the CDR3 is TGTGCCAGCAGTTTGGGGGACTTAGATACGCAGTATTTT. The encoded protein is CASSLGDLDTQYF.

The rearrangement links TRBV6-5 to TRBJ1-5; 7 nucleotides align to TRBD1. J gave up 6 bases and V 5 bases, and 7 bases lay outside the gene matches. Germline values: CDR1 MNHEY, CDR2 SVGAGI. This CDR3 contains 14 residues. The CDR3 spells CASSRGTDAQPQHF. DNA of the CDR3: TGTGCCAGCAGTCGGGGGACAGACGCTCAGCCCCAGCATTTT.

J is TRBJ1-4 and V is TRBV19, with a tentative D call TRBD1 (6 bases). Germline lookup yields CDR1 LNHDA and CDR2 SQIVND (reference sequence). CDR3 length: 13 amino acids. V was clipped by 9 bases and J by 7 bases, with 15 bases between them. DNA of the CDR3: TGTGCCAGCAAACAGGGCTTGGGTGAAAAACTGTTTTTT. Amino acid sequence: CASKQGLGEKLFF.